This TCR beta chain was captured by sequencing in a study of blood T cell repertoires in COVID-19. Overall study context: Whether acute or convalescent, the COVID-19 samples came from the United States, Italy and Spain.

It was during active infection that Seattle patients were enrolled and then longitudinally followed. Libraries were prepared by immunoSEQ multiplex PCR; TCRdb keeps only in-frame clonotypes and omits some of them. Of 250,000 to 350,000 clones in the sample, 80% to 90% were seen once. V dropped 6 bases and J dropped 10 bases, with 13 bases sitting between them. Germline V gene sequence: CDR1 MNHEY, CDR2 SVGAGI. The CDR3 runs 12 residues. The material sequenced was peripheral blood. V usage is TRBV6-5 and J usage is TRBJ2-1; D is possibly TRBD1 (5 bases). The sequence came from a woman in her 50s with COVID-19, enrolled during active disease. CDR3 protein: CASSSGGQEQFF. CDR3 DNA sequence: TGTGCCAGCAGCTCAGGCGGACAAGAGCAGTTCTTC.